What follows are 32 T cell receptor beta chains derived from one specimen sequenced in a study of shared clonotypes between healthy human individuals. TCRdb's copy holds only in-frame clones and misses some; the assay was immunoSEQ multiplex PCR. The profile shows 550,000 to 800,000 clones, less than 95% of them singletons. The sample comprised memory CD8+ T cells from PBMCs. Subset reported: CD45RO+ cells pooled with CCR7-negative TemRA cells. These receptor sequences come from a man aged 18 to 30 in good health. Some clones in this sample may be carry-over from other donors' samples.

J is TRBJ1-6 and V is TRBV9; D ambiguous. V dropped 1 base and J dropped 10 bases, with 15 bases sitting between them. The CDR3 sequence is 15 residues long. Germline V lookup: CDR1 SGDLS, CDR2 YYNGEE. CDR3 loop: CASSVSGNRGSPLHF. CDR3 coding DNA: TGTGCCAGCAGCGTATCCGGGAACCGTGGCTCACCCCTCCACTTT.

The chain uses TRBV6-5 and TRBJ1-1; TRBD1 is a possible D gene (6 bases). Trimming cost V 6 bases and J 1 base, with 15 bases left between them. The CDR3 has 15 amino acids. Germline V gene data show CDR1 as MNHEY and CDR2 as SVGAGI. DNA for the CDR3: TGTGCCAGCAGGATTTTCGGCAGGGGGAACACTGAAGCTTTCTTT. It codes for CASRIFGRGNTEAFF.

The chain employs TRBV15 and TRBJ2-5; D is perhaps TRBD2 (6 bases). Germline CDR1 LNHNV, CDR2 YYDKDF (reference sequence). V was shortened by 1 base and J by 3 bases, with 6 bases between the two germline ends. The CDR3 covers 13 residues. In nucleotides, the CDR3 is TGTGCCACCAGCAGAGGGAGGGAAGAGACCCAGTACTTC. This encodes CATSRGREETQYF.

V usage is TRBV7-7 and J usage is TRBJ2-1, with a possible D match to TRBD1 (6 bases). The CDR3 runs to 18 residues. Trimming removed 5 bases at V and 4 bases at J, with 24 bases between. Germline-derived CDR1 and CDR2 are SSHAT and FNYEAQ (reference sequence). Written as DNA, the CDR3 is TGTGCCAGCAGCCCCAACCTAAAGGACAGTGACTTATACAATGAGCAGTTCTTC. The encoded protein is CASSPNLKDSDLYNEQFF.

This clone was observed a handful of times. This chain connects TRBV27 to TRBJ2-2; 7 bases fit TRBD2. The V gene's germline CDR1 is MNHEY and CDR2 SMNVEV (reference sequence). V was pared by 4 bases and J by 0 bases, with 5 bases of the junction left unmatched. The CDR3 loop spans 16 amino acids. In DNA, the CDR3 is TGTGCCAGCAGTTCCCGAACTAGCGCGAACACCGGGGAGCTGTTTTTT. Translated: CASSSRTSANTGELFF.

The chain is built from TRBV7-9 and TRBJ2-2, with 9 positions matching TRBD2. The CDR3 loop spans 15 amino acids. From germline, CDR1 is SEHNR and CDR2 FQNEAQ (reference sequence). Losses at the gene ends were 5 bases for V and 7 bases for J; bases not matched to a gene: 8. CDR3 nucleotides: TGTGCCAGCAGCCAGGGGACTAGCAGATACGGGGAGCTGTTTTTT. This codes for CASSQGTSRYGELFF.

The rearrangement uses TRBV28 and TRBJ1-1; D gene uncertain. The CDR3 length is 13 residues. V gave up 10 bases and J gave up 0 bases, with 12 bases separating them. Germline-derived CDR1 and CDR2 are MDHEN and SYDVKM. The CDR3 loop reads CATLKGVNTEAFF. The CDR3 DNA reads TGTGCCACCCTGAAAGGAGTGAACACTGAAGCTTTCTTT.

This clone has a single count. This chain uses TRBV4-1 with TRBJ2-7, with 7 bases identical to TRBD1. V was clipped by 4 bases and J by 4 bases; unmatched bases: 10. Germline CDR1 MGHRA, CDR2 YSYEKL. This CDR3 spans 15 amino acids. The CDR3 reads CASSREDRLVYEQYF. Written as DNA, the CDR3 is TGCGCCAGCAGCCGAGAGGACAGGTTGGTATACGAGCAGTACTTC.

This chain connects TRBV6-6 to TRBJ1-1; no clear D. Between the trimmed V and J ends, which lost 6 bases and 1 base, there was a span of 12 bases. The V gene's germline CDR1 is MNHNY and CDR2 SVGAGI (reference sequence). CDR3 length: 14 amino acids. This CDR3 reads CASRGDGRNTEAFF. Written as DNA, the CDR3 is TGTGCCAGCAGGGGAGATGGGAGGAACACTGAAGCTTTCTTT.

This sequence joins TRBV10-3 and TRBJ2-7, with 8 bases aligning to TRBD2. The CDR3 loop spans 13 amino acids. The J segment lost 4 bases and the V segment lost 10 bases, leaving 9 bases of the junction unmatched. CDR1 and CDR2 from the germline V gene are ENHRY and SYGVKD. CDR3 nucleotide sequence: TGTGCCACCAGAGCGGGGGATAAATACGAGCAGTACTTC. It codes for CATRAGDKYEQYF.

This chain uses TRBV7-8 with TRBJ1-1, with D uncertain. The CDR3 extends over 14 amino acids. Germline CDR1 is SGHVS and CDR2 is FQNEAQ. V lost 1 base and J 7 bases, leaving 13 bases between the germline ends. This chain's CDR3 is CASSLVARGSEAFF. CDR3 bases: TGTGCCAGCAGCTTAGTGGCCCGTGGTAGTGAAGCTTTCTTT. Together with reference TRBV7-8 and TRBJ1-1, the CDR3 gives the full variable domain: GAGVSQSPRYKVAKRGQDVALRCDPISGHVSLFWYQQALGQGPEFLTYFQNEAQLDKSGLPSDRFFAERPEGSVSTLKIQRTQQEDSAVYLCASSLVARGSEAFFGQGTRLTVV.

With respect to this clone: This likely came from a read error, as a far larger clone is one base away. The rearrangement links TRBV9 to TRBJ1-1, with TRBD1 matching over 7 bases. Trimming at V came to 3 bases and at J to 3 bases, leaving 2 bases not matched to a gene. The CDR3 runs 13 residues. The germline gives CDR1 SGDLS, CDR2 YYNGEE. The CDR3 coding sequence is TGTGCCAGCAGCGCCGGGACAGACACTGAAGCTTTCTTT. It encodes CASSAGTDTEAFF.

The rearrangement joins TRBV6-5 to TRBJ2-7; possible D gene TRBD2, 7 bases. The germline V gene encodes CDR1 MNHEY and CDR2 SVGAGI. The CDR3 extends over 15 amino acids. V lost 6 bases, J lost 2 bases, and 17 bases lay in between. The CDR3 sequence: CASRDGGSGTYEQYF. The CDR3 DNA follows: TGTGCCAGCAGGGATGGGGGCAGCGGGACCTACGAGCAGTACTTC.

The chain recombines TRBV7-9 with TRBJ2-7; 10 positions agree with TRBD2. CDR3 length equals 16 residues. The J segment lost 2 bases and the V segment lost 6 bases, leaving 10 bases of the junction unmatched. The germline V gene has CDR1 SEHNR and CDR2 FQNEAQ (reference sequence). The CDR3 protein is CASSGSGRALPYEQYF. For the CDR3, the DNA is TGTGCCAGCAGTGGGAGCGGGAGGGCCTTACCCTACGAGCAGTACTTC.

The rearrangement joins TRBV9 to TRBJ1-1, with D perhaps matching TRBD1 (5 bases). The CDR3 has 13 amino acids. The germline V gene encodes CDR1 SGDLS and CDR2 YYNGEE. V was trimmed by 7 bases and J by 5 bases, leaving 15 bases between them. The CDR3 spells CASVASGGTEAFF. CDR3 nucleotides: TGTGCCAGCGTTGCAAGTGGGGGTACTGAAGCTTTCTTT. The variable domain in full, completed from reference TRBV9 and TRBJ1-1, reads DSGVTQTPKHLITATGQRVTLRCSPRSGDLSVYWYQQSLDQGLQFLIQYYNGEERAKGNILERFSAQQFPDLHSELNLSSLELGDSALYFCASVASGGTEAFFGQGTRLTVV.

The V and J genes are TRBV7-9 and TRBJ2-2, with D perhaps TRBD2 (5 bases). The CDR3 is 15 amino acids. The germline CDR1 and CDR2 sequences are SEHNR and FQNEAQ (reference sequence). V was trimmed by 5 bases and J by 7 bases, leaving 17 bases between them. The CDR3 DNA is TGTGCCAGCAGCGCCCCAATACTAGAGAACGGGGAGCTGTTTTTT. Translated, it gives CASSAPILENGELFF.

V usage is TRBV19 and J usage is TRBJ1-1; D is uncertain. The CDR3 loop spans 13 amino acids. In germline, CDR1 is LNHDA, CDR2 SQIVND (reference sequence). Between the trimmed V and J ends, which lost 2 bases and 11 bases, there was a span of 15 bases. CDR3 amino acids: CASSIRPQLEAFF. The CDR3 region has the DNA TGTGCCAGTAGTATAAGGCCCCAGTTAGAGGCTTTCTTT.

The CDR3: CATRLQGGRETQYF. The CDR3 coding sequence is TGTGCCACCCGGCTACAGGGAGGCCGTGAGACCCAGTACTTC. The rearrangement joins TRBV28 to TRBJ2-5; tentatively, D is TRBD1 or TRBD2 (6 bases each). V lost 10 bases and J 5 bases, leaving 20 bases between the germline ends. CDR3 length equals 14 residues. The V gene's germline CDR1 is MDHEN and CDR2 SYDVKM.

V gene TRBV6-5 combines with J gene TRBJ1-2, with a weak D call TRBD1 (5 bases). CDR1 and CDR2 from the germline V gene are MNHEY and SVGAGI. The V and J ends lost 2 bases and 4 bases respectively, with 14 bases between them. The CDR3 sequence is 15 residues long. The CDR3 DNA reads TGTGCCAGCAGTTACACTACAGGCTCATTCTATGGCTACACCTTC. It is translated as CASSYTTGSFYGYTF.

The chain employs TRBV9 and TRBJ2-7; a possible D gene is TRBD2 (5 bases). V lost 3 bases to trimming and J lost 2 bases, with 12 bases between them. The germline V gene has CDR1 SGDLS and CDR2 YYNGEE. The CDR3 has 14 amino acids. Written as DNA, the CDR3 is TGTGCCAGCAGCGGCCGTGCCGGGACCTACGAGCAGTACTTC. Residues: CASSGRAGTYEQYF.

CDR3 protein: CASSEWTGGLGVRDEQYF. The CDR3 coding sequence is TGTGCCAGCAGTGAGTGGACAGGGGGGCTGGGGGTTCGGGACGAGCAGTACTTC. The J gene is TRBJ2-7, the V gene TRBV6-1; 10 bases line up with TRBD1. Germline values: CDR1 MNHNS, CDR2 SASEGT. Trimming removed 3 bases from V and 5 bases from J; junction bases left unmatched: 16. This CDR3 has 18 amino acids.

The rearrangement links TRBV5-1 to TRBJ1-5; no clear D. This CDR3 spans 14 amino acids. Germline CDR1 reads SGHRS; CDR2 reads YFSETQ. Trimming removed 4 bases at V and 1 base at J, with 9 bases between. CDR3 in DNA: TGCGCCAGCAGCCCCGGACCGAGCAATCAGCCCCAGCATTTT. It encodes CASSPGPSNQPQHF.

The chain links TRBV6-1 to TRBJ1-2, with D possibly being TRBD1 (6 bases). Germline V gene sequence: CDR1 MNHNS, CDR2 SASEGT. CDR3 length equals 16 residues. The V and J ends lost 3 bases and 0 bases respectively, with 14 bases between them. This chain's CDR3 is CASSEDSEGANYGYTF. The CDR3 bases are TGTGCCAGCAGTGAGGATAGCGAGGGGGCTAACTATGGCTACACCTTC.

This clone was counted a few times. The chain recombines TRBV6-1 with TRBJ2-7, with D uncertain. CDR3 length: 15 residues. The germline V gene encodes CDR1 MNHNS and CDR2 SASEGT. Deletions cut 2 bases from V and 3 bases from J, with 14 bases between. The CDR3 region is CASSESWMGFYEQYF. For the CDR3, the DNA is TGTGCCAGCAGTGAAAGTTGGATGGGATTCTACGAGCAGTACTTC.

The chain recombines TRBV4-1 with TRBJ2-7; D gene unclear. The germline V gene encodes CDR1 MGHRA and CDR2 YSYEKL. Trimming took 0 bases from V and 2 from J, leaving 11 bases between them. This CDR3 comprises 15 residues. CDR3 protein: CASSQDIGRTYEQYF. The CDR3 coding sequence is TGCGCCAGCAGCCAAGATATAGGCAGAACCTACGAGCAGTACTTC.

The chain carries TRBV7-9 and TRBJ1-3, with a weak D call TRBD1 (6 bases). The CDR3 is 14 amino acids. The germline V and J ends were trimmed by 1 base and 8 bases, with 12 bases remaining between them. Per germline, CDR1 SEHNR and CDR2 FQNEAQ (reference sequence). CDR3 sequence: CASSLVDRWDTIYF. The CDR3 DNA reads TGTGCCAGCAGCTTAGTCGACAGGTGGGACACCATATATTTT.

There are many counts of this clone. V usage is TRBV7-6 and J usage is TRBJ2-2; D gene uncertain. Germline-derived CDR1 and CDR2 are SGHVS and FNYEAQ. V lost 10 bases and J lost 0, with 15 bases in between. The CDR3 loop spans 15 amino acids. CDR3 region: CATGIGPSNTGELFF. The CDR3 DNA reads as TGTGCCACGGGCATTGGACCGTCGAACACCGGGGAGCTGTTTTTT.

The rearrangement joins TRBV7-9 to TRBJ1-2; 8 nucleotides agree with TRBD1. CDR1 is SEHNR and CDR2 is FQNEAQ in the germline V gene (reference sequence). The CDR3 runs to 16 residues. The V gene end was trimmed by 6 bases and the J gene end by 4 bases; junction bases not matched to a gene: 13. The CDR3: CASRDQGAFWGYGYTF. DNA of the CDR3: TGTGCCAGCAGAGACCAGGGGGCATTTTGGGGCTATGGCTACACCTTC.

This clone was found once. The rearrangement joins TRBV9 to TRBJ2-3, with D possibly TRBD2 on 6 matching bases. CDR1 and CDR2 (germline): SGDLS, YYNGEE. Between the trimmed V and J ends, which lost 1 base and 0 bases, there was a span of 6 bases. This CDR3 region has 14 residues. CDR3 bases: TGTGCCAGCAGCGTACGGGGGAGCACAGATACGCAGTATTTT. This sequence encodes CASSVRGSTDTQYF. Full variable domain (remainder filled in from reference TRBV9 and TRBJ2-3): DSGVTQTPKHLITATGQRVTLRCSPRSGDLSVYWYQQSLDQGLQFLIQYYNGEERAKGNILERFSAQQFPDLHSELNLSSLELGDSALYFCASSVRGSTDTQYFGPGTRLTVL.

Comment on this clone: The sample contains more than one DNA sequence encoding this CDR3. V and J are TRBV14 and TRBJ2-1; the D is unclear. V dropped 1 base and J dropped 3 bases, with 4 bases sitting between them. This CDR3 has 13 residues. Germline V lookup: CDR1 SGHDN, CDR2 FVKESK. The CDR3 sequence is CASSQGFYNEQFF. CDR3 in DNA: TGTGCCAGCAGCCAAGGATTCTACAATGAGCAGTTCTTC.

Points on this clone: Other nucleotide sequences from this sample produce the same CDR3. The CDR3 bases are TGTGCCAGTAGTATAGTGTCAGGGAACACTGAAGCTTTCTTT. Translated: CASSIVSGNTEAFF. The J gene is TRBJ1-1, the V gene TRBV19; D ambiguous. From germline, CDR1 is LNHDA and CDR2 SQIVND (reference sequence). The CDR3 loop spans 14 amino acids. The germline V and J ends were trimmed by 1 base and 1 base, with 7 bases remaining between them.

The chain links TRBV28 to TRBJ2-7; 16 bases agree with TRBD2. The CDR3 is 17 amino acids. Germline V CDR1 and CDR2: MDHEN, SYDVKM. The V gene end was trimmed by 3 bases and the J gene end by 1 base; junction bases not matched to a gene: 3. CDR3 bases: TGTGCCAGCAGTTTGGGACTAGCGGGAGGGCCTTCCTACGAGCAGTACTTC. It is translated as CASSLGLAGGPSYEQYF.